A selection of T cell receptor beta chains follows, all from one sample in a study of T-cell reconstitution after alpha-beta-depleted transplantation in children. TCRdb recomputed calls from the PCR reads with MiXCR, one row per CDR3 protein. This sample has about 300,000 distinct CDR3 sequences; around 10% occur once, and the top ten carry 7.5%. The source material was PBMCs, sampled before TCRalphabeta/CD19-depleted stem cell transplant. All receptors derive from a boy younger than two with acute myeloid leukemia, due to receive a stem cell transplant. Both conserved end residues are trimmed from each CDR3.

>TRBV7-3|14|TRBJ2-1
ASSLTKGVRRNEQF
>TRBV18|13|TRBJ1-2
ASSPGSGTGRGYT
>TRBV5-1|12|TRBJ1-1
ASSLPQESTEAF
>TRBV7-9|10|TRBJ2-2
ASSLEVGELF
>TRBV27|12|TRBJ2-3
ASIQIGGSDTQY
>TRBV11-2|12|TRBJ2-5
ASSLSRVQETQY
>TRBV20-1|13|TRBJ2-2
SAREFGVGTGELF
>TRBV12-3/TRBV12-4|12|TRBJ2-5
ASSWGREEETQY
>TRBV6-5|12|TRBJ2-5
ASSYTGGQETQY
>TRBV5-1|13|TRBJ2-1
ASTYGTSDYNEQF
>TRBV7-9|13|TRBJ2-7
ASSLVTRGPYEQY
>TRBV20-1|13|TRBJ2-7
SAFPLGGRAYEQY
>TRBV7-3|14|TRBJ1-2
ASSLTGPGQGDGYT
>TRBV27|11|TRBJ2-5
ASSAHWRETQY
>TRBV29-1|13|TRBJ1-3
SVSAKQGPGNTIY
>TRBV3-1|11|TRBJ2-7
ASTRGVTYEQY
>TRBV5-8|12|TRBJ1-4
ASSLRPPNEKLF
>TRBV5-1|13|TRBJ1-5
ASSLSGISNQPQH
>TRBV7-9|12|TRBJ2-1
ASSLVGQGDEQF
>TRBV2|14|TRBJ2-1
ASSGHWGQANNEQF
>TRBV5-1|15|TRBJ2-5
ASSLALAGAPGETQY
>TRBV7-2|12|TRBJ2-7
ASSPSGTVYEQY
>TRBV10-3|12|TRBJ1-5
AISESGTAKPQH
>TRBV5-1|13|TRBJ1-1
ASSLRMTGATEAF
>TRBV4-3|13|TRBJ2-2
ASRRDRSNTGELF
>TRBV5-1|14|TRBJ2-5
ASSRRYRGLQETQY
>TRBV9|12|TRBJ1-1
ASSKGGIDTEAF
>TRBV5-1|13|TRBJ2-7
ASSVGLARSYEQY
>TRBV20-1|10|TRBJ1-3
SAQGAINTIY
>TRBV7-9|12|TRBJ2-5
ASSLSTVLGTQY
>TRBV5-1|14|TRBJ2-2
ASSPLRGENTGELF
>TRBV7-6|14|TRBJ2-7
ASSKNPGTGGYEQY
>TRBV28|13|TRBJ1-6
ASSFLGERNSPLH
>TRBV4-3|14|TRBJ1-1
ASSQIPEPGLTEAF
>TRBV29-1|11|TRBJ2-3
SVVAGWTDTQY
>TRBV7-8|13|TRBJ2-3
ASRGMTPSTDTQY
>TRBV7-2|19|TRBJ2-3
ASSLAPSPGLAGGPWDTQY
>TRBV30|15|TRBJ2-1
AWSDRLAGGQGNEQF
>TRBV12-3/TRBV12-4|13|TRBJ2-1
ASSRQGQVKDEQF
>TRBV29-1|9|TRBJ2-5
SVEVSETQY
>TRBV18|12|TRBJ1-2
ASSQTGQNYGYT
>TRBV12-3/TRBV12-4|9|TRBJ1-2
ASRTDYGYT
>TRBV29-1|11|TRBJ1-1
SVDRSGNTEAF
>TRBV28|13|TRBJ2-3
ASSTRDWSTDTQY
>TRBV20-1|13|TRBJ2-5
SAETAGQGKETQY
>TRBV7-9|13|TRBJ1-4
ASSHFGTGAEKLF
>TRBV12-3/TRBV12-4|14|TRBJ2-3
ASSPRGDKHTDTQY
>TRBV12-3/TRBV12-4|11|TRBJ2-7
ASSFPFSHEQY
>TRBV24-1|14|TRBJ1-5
ATSGWAGGSNQPQH
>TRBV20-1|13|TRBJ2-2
SPPAAGINTGELF
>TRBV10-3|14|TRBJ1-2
AISELYQTASYGYT
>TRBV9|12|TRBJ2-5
ASSAGGIVQTQY
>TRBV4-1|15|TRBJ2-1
ASSQDFSGGAYNEQF
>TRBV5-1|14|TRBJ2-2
ASSSGRVQNTGELF
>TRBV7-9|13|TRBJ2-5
ASSLARDRRETQY
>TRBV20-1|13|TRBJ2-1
SAICVAGPYNEQF
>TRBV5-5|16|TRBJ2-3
ASSGLAGVGRGTDTQY
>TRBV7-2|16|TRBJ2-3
ASSLAPGVAGETDTQY
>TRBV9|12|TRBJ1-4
ASSPGQGYEKLF